The 10 T cell receptor beta chains presented below share a single source sample, sequenced in a study of Graves' ophthalmopathy and Graves' hyperthyroidism. From RNA, the CDR3 regions of TCR beta chains were amplified and sequenced. HTBI-primed first-round RT-PCR preceded second-round multiplex PCR. Each CDR3 protein is one row after TCRdb ran MiXCR on the multiplex PCR reads. The sample contains just over 600,000 distinct CDR3 sequences, about 20% of which appear only once. Sample: peripheral blood. These receptor sequences come from a woman aged 18-30 years with stable Graves' hyperthyroidism. Some clones in this sample may be carry-over from other donors' samples.

J is TRBJ1-1 and V is TRBV30; tentatively, D is TRBD1 (6 bases). Germline CDR1 GTSNPN, CDR2 SVGIG (reference sequence). The V and J ends lost 5 bases and 2 bases respectively, with 15 bases between them. The CDR3 has 14 amino acids. CDR3 amino acids: CAWGVRQANTEAFF. The CDR3 bases are TGTGCCTGGGGAGTGAGACAGGCCAACACTGAAGCTTTCTTT.

This clonotype was recorded only once. The chain couples TRBV15 to TRBJ2-5, with D perhaps matching TRBD1 (6 bases). Per the germline V gene, CDR1 is LNHNV and CDR2 is YYDKDF (reference sequence). V was shortened by 8 bases and J by 2 bases, with 12 bases between the two germline ends. This CDR3 is 13 amino acids long. This CDR3 is CATGGAAQETQYF. CDR3 nucleotide sequence: TGTGCCACCGGGGGCGCAGCGCAAGAGACCCAGTACTTC.

The J gene is TRBJ2-7, the V gene TRBV6-5; tentative D call: TRBD2 (6 bases). CDR1 is MNHEY, CDR2 SVGAGI, per germline. This CDR3 has 11 residues. V shed 7 bases and J shed 7 bases, with 11 bases lying between them. The CDR3 is CASTSAGEQYF. The CDR3, as DNA: TGTGCCAGCACTTCCGCGGGGGAGCAGTACTTC.

This clonotype was seen a handful of times. V usage is TRBV2 and J usage is TRBJ2-3; D is uncertain. Trimming took off 1 base at V and 5 bases at J, with 7 bases between the two ends. The CDR3 is made up of 13 amino acids. The germline CDR1 and CDR2 sequences are SNHLY and FYNNEI. The CDR3 protein is CASSEGAEDTQYF. The CDR3 region has the DNA TGTGCCAGCAGTGAAGGGGCAGAAGATACGCAGTATTTT.

This clonotype was found many times. This sequence joins TRBV20-1 and TRBJ2-2; D is possibly TRBD1 or TRBD2 (5 bases each). Germline assignment: CDR1 DFQATT and CDR2 SNEGSKA (reference sequence). This CDR3 is built from 16 residues. The ends were cut back, 6 bases at V and 1 base at J, with 18 bases in the middle. As DNA, the CDR3 is TGCAGTGCCCCGAGAGGGGCAAGCGGGAACACCGGGGAGCTGTTTTTT. Translated, it gives CSAPRGASGNTGELFF.

This clonotype was seen ten or more times. The chain recombines TRBV9 with TRBJ2-5; 8 bases are a match to TRBD2. The CDR3 loop spans 14 amino acids. V gave up 3 bases and J gave up 7 bases; unmatched junction bases: 8. Germline CDR1 SGDLS, CDR2 YYNGEE. The CDR3: CASSAPGGAATQYF. The CDR3 DNA is TGTGCCAGCAGCGCCCCGGGGGGGGCGGCGACCCAGTACTTC.

This clonotype was counted many times. This chain joins TRBV7-2 and TRBJ1-6; unclear D gene. Trimming took off 4 bases at V and 5 bases at J, with 15 bases between the two ends. The CDR3 consists of 16 residues. CDR1 and CDR2 from the germline V gene are SGHTA and FQGNSA. The CDR3 spells CASSSQMTVNNSPLHF. The CDR3 bases are TGTGCCAGCAGCTCTCAAATGACGGTGAATAATTCACCCCTCCACTTT.

This clonotype was seen many times. An end of the junction does not agree with germline; a read error may underlie this. V gene TRBV5-5 combines with J gene TRBJ2-7, with a possible D match to TRBD2 (6 bases). Germline CDR1 SGHKS, CDR2 YYEKEE (reference sequence). The CDR3 loop spans 14 amino acids. Here the CDR3 DNA reads TGTGCCAGCAGTTTGGGACTGAGCTCCTACGAGCAGTACTTC. Its protein product is CASSLGLSSYEQYF. The full variable domain, its missing parts supplied by reference TRBV5-5 and TRBJ2-7, is DAGVTQSPTHLIKTRGQQVTLRCSPISGHKSVSWYQQVLGQGPQFIFQYYEKEERGRGNFPDRFSARQFPNYSSELNVNALLLGDSALYLCASSLGLSSYEQYFGPGTRLTVT.

This clonotype was counted a few times. CDR3 sequence: CASSLSTQGGDTEAFF. DNA for the CDR3: TGTGCCAGCAGCTTATCTACTCAGGGAGGGGACACTGAAGCTTTCTTT. J is TRBJ1-1 and V is TRBV13, with a possible D match to TRBD1 (5 bases). V was trimmed by 2 bases and J by 3 bases, leaving 16 bases between them. CDR3 length equals 16 residues. From germline, CDR1 is PRHDT and CDR2 FYEKMQ (reference sequence).

In regard to this clonotype: Mismatch with germline at one junction end may stem from a read error. The J gene is TRBJ2-2, the V gene TRBV7-6, with a weak D call TRBD1 (5 bases). The CDR3 is 13 residues long. Per the germline V gene, CDR1 is SGHVS and CDR2 is FNYEAQ. This CDR3 is CANSFVGLGELFF. The CDR3 DNA reads as TGTGCCAACAGCTTCGTGGGGCTGGGGGAGCTGTTTTTT.